Below, 28 T cell receptor beta chains from the same sample are listed, as sequenced in a study of identical twins' blood T cells. TCRdb analysed the 5' RACE reads with MiXCR anew, one entry per CDR3 protein. The sample lists fewer than 450,000 distinct CDR3 sequences; under 30% were seen once. The sample taken for sequencing was PBMCs. The receptor set was obtained from a woman between 18 and 55 years old in good health.

As concerns this clonotype: This clone may be a read error of a much larger clone one base away. V gene TRBV29-1 combines with J gene TRBJ2-1, with D tentatively TRBD2 (5 bases). V shed 7 bases and J shed 0 bases, with 10 bases lying between them. Per germline, CDR1 SQVTM and CDR2 ANQGSEA. The CDR3 runs 13 residues. The CDR3 sequence is CSGGRDSYNEQFF. CDR3 sequence (DNA): TGCAGCGGCGGCCGGGACTCCTACAATGAGCAGTTCTTC.

Worth noting for this clonotype: At one end, the junction sequence differs from germline, possibly due to a read error. The chain uses TRBV5-1 and TRBJ1-6, with D possibly being TRBD1 (6 bases). Germline CDR1 is SGHRS and CDR2 is YFSETQ. There are 16 residues in the CDR3. DNA of the CDR3: TGCGCCAGTAGCTTGGGCCCGACAGGTTATAATTCACCCCTCCACTTT. Translation gives CASSLGPTGYNSPLHF.

The chain is built from TRBV5-1 and TRBJ2-2; tentative D call: TRBD2 (5 bases). The CDR3 has 17 amino acids. Germline V lookup: CDR1 SGHRS, CDR2 YFSETQ. Trimming removed 2 bases from V and 3 bases from J, with 17 bases in between. The CDR3 loop reads CASSFVIRDRHTGELFF. CDR3 bases: TGCGCCAGCAGCTTTGTCATACGGGATCGGCACACCGGGGAGCTGTTTTTT.

The gene calls are TRBV12-3 or TRBV12-4 and TRBJ2-2; the D is unclear. CDR3 length: 15 residues. V was clipped by 2 bases and J by 5 bases, with 12 bases between them. CDR3 sequence (DNA): TGTGCCAGCAGTTTACCCGTGGGTGGAACCGGGGAGCTGTTTTTT. It translates to CASSLPVGGTGELFF.

V is TRBV7-9 and J is TRBJ2-3; D unclear. CDR3 size: 15 residues. In germline, CDR1 is SEHNR, CDR2 FQNEAQ (reference sequence). The V gene lost 5 bases and the J gene lost 3 bases, with 15 bases spanning the gap. The DNA for the CDR3 is TGTGCCAGCAGCCTCGCAGAAGCGCAAACAGATACGCAGTATTTT. As protein: CASSLAEAQTDTQYF.

The rearrangement uses TRBV19 and TRBJ1-1; D is unresolved. The CDR3 is 15 amino acids. The germline V and J ends were trimmed by 5 bases and 3 bases, with 16 bases remaining between them. Germline values: CDR1 LNHDA, CDR2 SQIVND (reference sequence). The CDR3 region has the DNA TGTGCCAGTAGTCAAGCGGACTCTACATACACTGAAGCTTTCTTT. It yields the protein CASSQADSTYTEAFF.

This clonotype appeared once. Germline is not matched at one junction end, which may reflect a read error. V gene TRBV6-5 combines with J gene TRBJ1-2, with 8 bases aligning to TRBD1. From germline, CDR1 is MNHEY and CDR2 SVGAGI. This CDR3 is 14 amino acids long. The CDR3 loop reads CASSRQGLGYGHTF. CDR3 sequence (DNA): TGTGCCAGCAGTCGACAGGGGCTTGGCTATGGCCACACCTTC.

V gene TRBV29-1 combines with J gene TRBJ2-5; D is ambiguous. The CDR3 has 11 residues. Looked up from germline, CDR1 is SQVTM and CDR2 is ANQGSEA. Trimming took 4 bases from V and 10 from J, leaving 13 bases between them. CDR3 sequence: CSVGPKGNQYF. The CDR3 DNA reads TGCAGCGTTGGGCCTAAAGGGAACCAGTACTTC.

The chain employs TRBV20-1 and TRBJ1-1; no clear D. The CDR3 runs to 13 residues. Trimming cost V 0 bases and J 3 bases, with 8 bases left between them. Looked up from germline, CDR1 is DFQATT and CDR2 is SNEGSKA (reference sequence). Here the CDR3 reads CSARDEDDTEAFF. The CDR3 region has the DNA TGCAGTGCTAGAGACGAGGATGACACTGAAGCTTTCTTT.

The V and J genes are TRBV12-5 and TRBJ1-1, with no clear D. Germline V gene data show CDR1 as LGHNT and CDR2 as FRNRAP. Trimming removed 6 bases from V and 7 bases from J, with 12 bases in between. The CDR3 covers 12 residues. Here the CDR3 reads CASGRDRLEAFF. CDR3 DNA sequence: TGTGCTAGTGGCAGAGACCGGCTTGAAGCTTTCTTT.

The chain couples TRBV11-2 to TRBJ2-1; TRBD2 might be the D (7 bases). This CDR3 spans 14 amino acids. Trimming removed 6 bases from V and 10 bases from J, with 19 bases in between. The germline gives CDR1 SGHAT, CDR2 FQNNGV. The CDR3 reads CASRRGSGIYEQFF. The CDR3 DNA reads TGTGCCAGCAGAAGGGGGAGCGGGATATACGAGCAGTTCTTC.

This clonotype has only a few counts. V is TRBV12-5 and J is TRBJ2-2; 8 bases are shared with TRBD2. J gave up 1 base and V 6 bases, and 7 bases lay outside the gene matches. The CDR3 contains 16 residues. Per the germline V gene, CDR1 is LGHNT and CDR2 is FRNRAP. The CDR3 spells CASGPKTSGNTGELFF. The CDR3 DNA reads TGTGCTAGTGGCCCTAAAACTAGCGGGAACACCGGGGAGCTGTTTTTT.

This clonotype has only a few counts. The chain is built from TRBV5-5 and TRBJ1-2; the D is unclear. CDR3 size: 15 residues. Germline assignment: CDR1 SGHKS and CDR2 YYEKEE (reference sequence). With 0 bases removed from V and 4 bases from J, the gap between germline ends came to 13 bases. The CDR3: CASSLAFESSYGYTF. The CDR3 nucleotides are TGTGCCAGCAGCTTGGCCTTCGAGTCTAGCTATGGCTACACCTTC.

The chain joins TRBV15 to TRBJ2-2; TRBD1 matches at 10 bases. The junction had 10 bases not matched to a gene; V was cut back by 5 bases and J by 4 bases. The CDR3 totals 17 residues. Germline lookup yields CDR1 LNHNV and CDR2 YYDKDF (reference sequence). This CDR3 is CATSSRRTGGITGELFF. In DNA, the CDR3 is TGTGCCACCAGCTCCCGTAGGACAGGGGGGATCACCGGGGAGCTGTTTTTT.

This clonotype showed up just once. A much larger clone lies a single base off, so this may be a read error. The V gene is TRBV28, the J gene TRBJ1-1; 7 bases agree with TRBD1. The V gene's germline CDR1 is MDHEN and CDR2 SYDVKM. The J segment lost 0 bases and the V segment lost 8 bases, leaving 12 bases of the junction unmatched. The CDR3 has 16 residues. The CDR3 region is CASGSPWTGMNTEAFF. CDR3 sequence (DNA): TGTGCCAGCGGCTCGCCGTGGACAGGCATGAACACTGAAGCTTTCTTT.

The chain recombines TRBV10-3 with TRBJ1-2, with a weak D call TRBD1 (5 bases). This CDR3 comprises 14 residues. Trimming cost V 7 bases and J 7 bases, with 19 bases left between them. Per germline, CDR1 ENHRY and CDR2 SYGVKD. CDR3 residues: CAIKPRMGVGGYTF. The CDR3 bases are TGTGCCATCAAACCCCGGATGGGGGTCGGTGGCTACACCTTC.

This clonotype has at least ten counts. The chain links TRBV7-9 to TRBJ1-1; the D is unclear. Trimming shortened V by 2 bases and J by 8 bases, and 12 bases separated the two germline ends. The CDR3 length is 13 residues. CDR1 SEHNR and CDR2 FQNEAQ come from the germline V gene (reference sequence). CDR3: CASSLNGPQEAFF. In DNA, the CDR3 is TGTGCCAGCAGCTTAAACGGTCCCCAAGAAGCTTTCTTT.

The chain has TRBV5-1 and TRBJ2-3; 8 bases are a match to TRBD2. The CDR3 extends over 13 amino acids. Germline values: CDR1 SGHRS, CDR2 YFSETQ. Trimming removed 5 bases from V and 3 bases from J; junction bases left unmatched: 2. The CDR3 region has the DNA TGCGCCAGCAGGACTAGCGTTACAGATACGCAGTATTTT. This gives the protein CASRTSVTDTQYF.

This clonotype was observed a single time. The chain links TRBV4-3 to TRBJ1-1; possibly TRBD1 for D (6 bases). This CDR3 is built from 16 residues. From germline, CDR1 is LGHNA and CDR2 YSLEER. V lost 4 bases, J lost 1 base, and 16 bases lay in between. CDR3 nucleotides: TGCGCCAGCAGCCCTGGTAGGGGGGCTGGGAACACTGAAGCTTTCTTT. The encoded protein is CASSPGRGAGNTEAFF.

The genes are TRBV5-1 and TRBJ1-1; a possible D gene is TRBD1 (5 bases). CDR1 SGHRS and CDR2 YFSETQ come from the germline V gene. The CDR3 is 17 amino acids. V lost 4 bases to trimming and J lost 4 bases, with 23 bases between them. The CDR3 loop is CASSHSGGQVGVTEAFF. The CDR3 DNA follows: TGCGCCAGCAGCCATAGTGGCGGACAAGTCGGAGTCACTGAAGCTTTCTTT.

In its sample, this clonotype was seen once. The gene calls are TRBV20-1 and TRBJ2-7; 8 bases are a match to TRBD1. Germline CDR1 and CDR2: DFQATT and SNEGSKA (reference sequence). V trimming: 6 bases; J trimming: 6 bases; junction bases outside the gene matches: 10. CDR3 length: 13 residues. In DNA form, the CDR3 reads TGCAGTGCGTTGGGGACAGGACTCTGCGAGCAGTACTTC. Translation: CSALGTGLCEQYF.

This chain links TRBV5-1 with TRBJ1-1, with unresolved D. Germline CDR1 and CDR2: SGHRS and YFSETQ. The CDR3 length is 15 residues. V lost 1 base and J 4 bases, leaving 14 bases between the germline ends. In DNA, the CDR3 is TGCGCCAGCAGCTTGCGGCAGAGTTTTATCACTGAAGCTTTCTTT. It yields the protein CASSLRQSFITEAFF.

This CDR3 reads CASTRLTGELFF. As DNA, the CDR3 is TGTGCCAGCACGAGGCTCACCGGGGAGCTGTTTTTT. The chain has TRBV25-1 and TRBJ2-2, with D uncertain. Trimming removed 7 bases at V and 4 bases at J, with 7 bases between. The CDR3 runs to 12 residues. CDR1 is MGHDK and CDR2 is SYGVNS in the germline V gene.

The CDR3 DNA sequence: TGTGCCAGCATCCACCGGCCCAGGGTGTGCTCGAACACTGAAGCTTTCTTT. This codes for CASIHRPRVCSNTEAFF. The V and J genes are TRBV5-6 and TRBJ1-1, with a weak D call TRBD1 (5 bases). The CDR3 runs to 17 residues. V dropped 6 bases and J dropped 1 base, with 22 bases sitting between them. The germline CDR1 and CDR2 sequences are SGHDT and YYEEEE.

This clonotype was detected ten times or more. The rearrangement uses TRBV6-6 and TRBJ2-2; weak D call: TRBD2 (6 bases). Trimming cost V 5 bases and J 0 bases, with 13 bases left between them. Germline V gene data show CDR1 as MNHNY and CDR2 as SVGAGI (reference sequence). The CDR3 runs 16 residues. Here the CDR3 DNA reads TGTGCCAGCAGTGTCCGCGGGAAAGCGAACACCGGGGAGCTGTTTTTT. Translated: CASSVRGKANTGELFF.

The chain carries TRBV10-3 and TRBJ1-4, with D possibly matching TRBD1 (6 bases). Germline CDR1 reads ENHRY; CDR2 reads SYGVKD. This CDR3 spans 13 amino acids. The V and J ends lost 6 bases and 5 bases respectively, with 10 bases between them. CDR3 DNA sequence: TGTGCCATCAGCGGACAGAGGAATGAAAAACTGTTTTTT. As protein: CAISGQRNEKLFF.

The chain couples TRBV3-1 to TRBJ2-7; D is unclear. V was pared by 2 bases and J by 7 bases, with 9 bases between. Germline V gene data show CDR1 as LGHDT and CDR2 as YNNKEL (reference sequence). The CDR3 covers 12 residues. The chain's CDR3 is CASSQYSDEQYF. The CDR3 coding sequence is TGTGCCAGCAGCCAATACTCGGATGAGCAGTACTTC.

The table lists this clonotype with a few counts. The V gene is TRBV28, the J gene TRBJ2-2; TRBD1 matches at 10 bases. J lost 6 bases, V lost 5 bases, and 9 bases had no gene match. This CDR3 has 16 residues. Germline-derived CDR1 and CDR2 are MDHEN and SYDVKM. The CDR3 reads CASSPPDRGPPGELFF. CDR3 in DNA: TGTGCCAGCAGTCCCCCTGACAGGGGGCCCCCCGGGGAGCTGTTTTTT.